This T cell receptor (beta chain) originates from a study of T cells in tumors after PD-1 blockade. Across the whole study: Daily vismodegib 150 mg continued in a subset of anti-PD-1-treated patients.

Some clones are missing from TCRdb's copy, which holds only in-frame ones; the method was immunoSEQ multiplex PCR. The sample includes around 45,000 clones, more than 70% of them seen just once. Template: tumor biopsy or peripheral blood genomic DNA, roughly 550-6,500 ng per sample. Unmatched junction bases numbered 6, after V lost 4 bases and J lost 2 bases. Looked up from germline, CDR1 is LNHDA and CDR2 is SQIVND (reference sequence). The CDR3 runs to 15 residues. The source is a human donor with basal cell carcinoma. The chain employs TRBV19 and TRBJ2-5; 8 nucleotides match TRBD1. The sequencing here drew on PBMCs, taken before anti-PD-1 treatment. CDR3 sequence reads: CASSTGQGLQETQYF. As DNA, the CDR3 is TGTGCCAGTAGTACCGGACAGGGCTTACAAGAGACCCAGTACTTC.